Below, 22 T cell receptor beta chains from the same sample are listed, as sequenced in a study of CDR3 diversity in severe acne. TCRdb ran MiXCR on the PCR reads and lists one entry per CDR3 protein. The sample carries about 86,000 distinct CDR3 sequences, roughly 51% recorded once. Sequences were obtained from blood. The receptor set was obtained from a male donor in good health, without acne.

CDR3 region: CASSGSGRAKYEQYF. CDR3 nucleotides: TGTGCCAGCAGTGGTAGCGGGAGGGCGAAGTACGAGCAGTACTTC. The chain has TRBV12-3 or TRBV12-4 and TRBJ2-7; TRBD2 matches 11 bases. This CDR3 contains 15 residues. V was clipped by 5 bases and J by 4 bases; unmatched bases: 7.

This clonotype was detected once. The V gene is TRBV6-5, the J gene TRBJ2-7; D not resolved. Trimming pared 2 bases from V and 6 bases from J, leaving 11 bases between. The CDR3 runs 13 residues. CDR1 and CDR2 (germline): MNHEY, SVGAGI. For the CDR3, the DNA is TGTGCCAGCAGTTACCCCACTACGGGCGAGCAGTACTTC. It is translated as CASSYPTTGEQYF.

This rearrangement joins TRBV7-2 to TRBJ2-1, with D possibly TRBD2 on 5 matching bases. There are 13 residues in the CDR3. V gave up 5 bases and J gave up 6 bases, with 11 bases separating them. Germline V gene data show CDR1 as SGHTA and CDR2 as FQGNSA. CDR3 sequence: CASSTGLSNEQFF. CDR3 nucleotide sequence: TGTGCCAGCAGCACCGGACTTAGCAATGAGCAGTTCTTC.

The chain couples TRBV24-1 to TRBJ2-6, with TRBD1 matching 8 bases. CDR1 and CDR2 from the germline V gene are KGHDR and SFDVKD. The V segment lost 4 bases and the J segment 3 bases; nucleotides outside the gene matches: 10. The CDR3 extends over 18 amino acids. The CDR3 DNA reads as TGTGCCACCAGTGAGACTAGGACAGGGCTATTTGGGGCCAACGTCCTGACTTTC. This gives the protein CATSETRTGLFGANVLTF.

There are many counts of this clonotype. This rearrangement joins TRBV28 to TRBJ1-1; D is unresolved. V was clipped by 2 bases and J by 0 bases, with 10 bases between them. Germline CDR1 reads MDHEN; CDR2 reads SYDVKM. The CDR3 length is 15 residues. The DNA for the CDR3 is TGTGCCAGCAGTTTAATATCTGAAGTGAACACTGAAGCTTTCTTT. It is translated as CASSLISEVNTEAFF.

This clonotype was seen only a few times. This chain links TRBV18 with TRBJ1-4, with 9 bases fitting TRBD1. The junction had 4 bases not matched to a gene; V was cut back by 0 bases and J by 5 bases. CDR1 KGHSH and CDR2 LQKENI come from the germline V gene. This CDR3 has 16 residues. The DNA of the CDR3 is TGTGCCAGCTCACCACCCGGGGGGACAGGGAATGAAAAACTGTTTTTT. This gives the protein CASSPPGGTGNEKLFF.

This clonotype was seen a few times. The chain recombines TRBV5-1 with TRBJ1-1; 7 bases align to TRBD1. The CDR3 spans 14 residues. With V trimmed by 7 bases and J by 3 bases, 9 bases remained unmatched. The germline CDR1 and CDR2 sequences are SGHRS and YFSETQ. The CDR3 sequence: CASAPIDRDTEAFF. The DNA of the CDR3 is TGCGCCAGCGCCCCTATCGACAGGGACACTGAAGCTTTCTTT.

This clonotype was found many times. The V call is TRBV6-5, the J call TRBJ2-7, with 7 bases that match TRBD1. Germline CDR1 is MNHEY and CDR2 is SVGAGI. This CDR3 contains 15 residues. Unmatched junction bases numbered 14, after V lost 6 bases and J lost 6 bases. The CDR3: CASSRTPDRVSEQYF. Here the CDR3 DNA reads TGTGCCAGCAGCCGGACCCCCGACAGGGTATCCGAGCAGTACTTC.

In its sample, this clonotype was seen many times. V gene TRBV7-9 combines with J gene TRBJ2-7; D is undetermined. This CDR3 spans 14 amino acids. V dropped 5 bases and J dropped 1 base, with 12 bases sitting between them. Germline loops: CDR1 SEHNR, CDR2 FQNEAQ (reference sequence). The CDR3 DNA is TGTGCCAGCAGCCAAGACGCCTTGTCCTACGAGCAGTACTTC. This encodes CASSQDALSYEQYF.

This sequence joins TRBV6-2 or TRBV6-3 and TRBJ1-6; a possible D gene is TRBD1 (5 bases). Looked up from germline, CDR1 is MNHEY and CDR2 is SVGEGT. CDR3 length: 14 residues. The germline V and J ends were trimmed by 6 bases and 7 bases, with 13 bases remaining between them. For the CDR3, the DNA is TGTGCCAGCAGGCTAGCGGGGGGGAATTCACCCCTCCACTTT. This encodes CASRLAGGNSPLHF.

The chain's CDR3 is CASSHRTGGTEAFF. For the CDR3, the DNA is TGTGCCAGCAGCCATCGGACAGGGGGCACTGAAGCTTTCTTT. V gene TRBV7-3 combines with J gene TRBJ1-1; 10 bases match TRBD1. Germline V lookup: CDR1 SGHTA, CDR2 FQGTGA. This CDR3 spans 14 amino acids. V lost 5 bases to trimming and J lost 4 bases; unmatched junction nucleotides: 4.

This clonotype was observed at least ten times. V gene TRBV2 combines with J gene TRBJ2-4, with 7 nucleotides matching TRBD1. The germline V gene encodes CDR1 SNHLY and CDR2 FYNNEI. The CDR3 is 14 amino acids. V was clipped by 8 bases and J by 7 bases; unmatched bases: 11. The CDR3 bases are TGTGCCAGCTCCCAGGAACAGGGGATGAACATTCAGTACTTC. It codes for CASSQEQGMNIQYF.

This rearrangement joins TRBV10-3 to TRBJ1-2, with D unresolved. Germline values: CDR1 ENHRY, CDR2 SYGVKD. The CDR3 sequence is 13 residues long. The V end was cut by 3 bases, the J end by 4 bases, with 9 bases between. Here the CDR3 DNA reads TGTGCCATCAGTGATGCCGGGCCCTATGGCTACACCTTC. The encoded protein is CAISDAGPYGYTF.

The chain combines TRBV20-1 with TRBJ1-1; D gene unclear. Germline lookup yields CDR1 DFQATT and CDR2 SNEGSKA (reference sequence). This CDR3 is 13 amino acids long. Trimming took off 6 bases at V and 4 bases at J, with 15 bases between the two ends. The CDR3 DNA reads as TGCAGTGCCGCCACCGCCTCCAGCACTGAAGCTTTCTTT. Amino acids: CSAATASSTEAFF.

This clonotype was found many times. The V gene is TRBV4-1, the J gene TRBJ1-1, with D unclear. The CDR3 contains 15 residues. CDR1 is MGHRA, CDR2 YSYEKL, per germline. V was clipped by 1 base and J by 3 bases, with 12 bases between them. The CDR3 bases are TGCGCCAGCAGCCAAGGTAGGGCACAGTACACTGAAGCTTTCTTT. This sequence encodes CASSQGRAQYTEAFF.

Ten or more counts support this clonotype. This rearrangement joins TRBV24-1 to TRBJ2-2; 9 nucleotides line up with TRBD2. V lost 3 bases to trimming and J lost 3 bases; unmatched junction nucleotides: 10. The CDR3 runs 18 residues. In germline, CDR1 is KGHDR, CDR2 SFDVKD. DNA of the CDR3: TGTGCCACCAGTGATAGAGTAGGGGGGACTAGCCACACCGGGGAGCTGTTTTTT. It yields the protein CATSDRVGGTSHTGELFF.

This clonotype was observed a few times. The genes are TRBV7-9 and TRBJ2-7; D is perhaps TRBD1 (6 bases). The CDR3 contains 12 residues. The germline gives CDR1 SEHNR, CDR2 FQNEAQ (reference sequence). V shed 5 bases and J shed 6 bases, with 11 bases lying between them. The CDR3 here is CASSPQGREQYF. The DNA of the CDR3 is TGTGCCAGCAGCCCCCAGGGGCGCGAGCAGTACTTC.

Concerning this clonotype itself: The CDR3 does not end in the conserved phenylalanine or tryptophan, so this is likely a read error. The chain links TRBV7-2 to TRBJ1-6; no reliable D call. The CDR3 length is 14 residues. Germline V gene lookup returns CDR1 SGHTA and CDR2 FQGNSA. CDR3 in DNA: TGTGCCAGCAGCTTCACGCATGATAATCCACCCCTCCACCTT. Translated: CASSFTHDNPPLHL.

Of note for this clonotype: Since a much larger clone is just one base distant, this may be a read error. J is TRBJ1-2 and V is TRBV2, with no clear D. V was clipped by 6 bases and J by 2 bases, with 13 bases between them. In germline, CDR1 is SNHLY, CDR2 FYNNEI. The CDR3 loop spans 14 amino acids. CDR3 loop: CASRYGVMNYGYTF. CDR3 bases: TGTGCCAGCAGATACGGGGTTATGAACTATGGCTACACCTTC.

The chain links TRBV2 to TRBJ1-5; weak D call: TRBD1 (6 bases). This CDR3 region has 16 residues. Germline lookup yields CDR1 SNHLY and CDR2 FYNNEI. V was cut by 5 bases and J by 7 bases, with 21 bases left in between. CDR3 nucleotide sequence: TGTGCCAGCAGTTACGTAGTTGGCAGGGGAGCCCAGCCCCAGCATTTT. Residues: CASSYVVGRGAQPQHF.

Regarding this clonotype: This is likely a read error, given that the CDR3 carries no conserved phenylalanine or tryptophan at its end. The J gene is TRBJ2-7, the V gene TRBV24-1; D is unresolved. V was trimmed by 2 bases and J by 7 bases, leaving 11 bases between them. This CDR3 has 13 residues. Germline CDR1 reads KGHDR; CDR2 reads SFDVKD. The CDR3 nucleotides are TGTGCCACCAGTGATTCACCAGATATTGAGCAGTACCTC. It codes for CATSDSPDIEQYL.

This clonotype was seen only a few times. The V call is TRBV20-1, the J call TRBJ1-3; D not certain. The CDR3 spans 11 residues. With 6 bases removed from V and 3 bases from J, the gap between germline ends came to 6 bases. The germline gives CDR1 DFQATT, CDR2 SNEGSKA (reference sequence). CDR3 sequence reads: CSAFSGNTIYF. In DNA form, the CDR3 reads TGCAGTGCCTTCAGTGGAAACACCATATATTTT.